This T cell receptor beta chain derives from a study of blood T cell repertoires in COVID-19. Repertoires were generated with immunoSEQ multiplex PCR, while TCRdb's copy carries only in-frame clones and drops some. The sample lists fewer than 250,000 clones; almost 85% were seen once. This CDR3 is built from 15 residues. Germline CDR1 reads SQVTM; CDR2 reads ANQGSEA. V lost 6 bases and J lost 6; bases outside the gene matches: 8. Sequenced sample: peripheral blood. The V call is TRBV29-1, the J call TRBJ2-3; 14 bases line up with TRBD2. This clonotype was sampled from a woman between 50 and 59 years old with active or convalescent COVID-19. CDR3 sequence: CSVSGTSGGADTQYF. DNA for the CDR3: TGCAGCGTATCCGGGACTAGCGGGGGAGCTGATACGCAGTATTTT.